Shown below are 20 T cell receptor beta chains from a single sample sequenced in a study of shared clonotypes between healthy human individuals. Generated by immunoSEQ multiplex PCR, the TCRdb table keeps only in-frame clones and is missing some. The sample includes about 1.9 million clones, about 93% of them seen just once. The naive CD8 population came from CD45RO-negative cells selected for CCR7, without terminally differentiated effector memory CD45RA+ cells. Sequences were obtained from naive CD8+ T cells from PBMCs. The source is a man between 18 and 35 years old in good health. Some clones in this sample may be carry-over from other donors' samples.

V gene TRBV28 combines with J gene TRBJ2-3; no clear D gene. The CDR3 spans 15 residues. The V gene lost 5 bases and the J gene lost 2 bases, with 14 bases spanning the gap. CDR1 and CDR2 from the germline V gene are MDHEN and SYDVKM. CDR3 sequence: CASSPPGANTDTQYF. DNA for the CDR3: TGTGCCAGCAGTCCCCCCGGAGCGAACACAGATACGCAGTATTTT.

The chain joins TRBV20-1 to TRBJ2-7, with a possible D match to TRBD1 (6 bases). The length of the CDR3 is 10 residues. CDR1 is DFQATT and CDR2 is SNEGSKA in the germline V gene (reference sequence). Trimming left V 6 bases short and J 7 bases short, with 10 bases between. The CDR3 loop is CSATTGEQYF. CDR3 in DNA: TGCAGTGCAACGACAGGTGAGCAGTACTTC.

The chain links TRBV28 to TRBJ2-5; TRBD1 agrees at 10 bases. The germline V gene has CDR1 MDHEN and CDR2 SYDVKM. The CDR3 consists of 15 residues. This CDR3 reads CHIPWGDRGRETQYF. CDR3 sequence (DNA): TGTCATATCCCGTGGGGGGACAGGGGTAGGGAGACCCAGTACTTC.

The chain couples TRBV27 to TRBJ2-7; D uncertain. Germline V lookup: CDR1 MNHEY, CDR2 SMNVEV (reference sequence). This CDR3 has 16 residues. Trimming stripped 3 bases from V and 2 bases from J, with 17 bases between. The CDR3 here is CASSLVGAGGTYEQYF. CDR3 DNA: TGTGCCAGCAGTTTGGTCGGAGCCGGTGGTACCTACGAGCAGTACTTC.

The chain has TRBV4-1 and TRBJ2-2, with 9 nucleotides matching TRBD2. J lost 5 bases, V lost 1 base, and 11 bases had no gene match. The CDR3 totals 18 residues. The germline gives CDR1 MGHRA, CDR2 YSYEKL. CDR3: CASSQGDRSGRWTGELFF. The CDR3 bases are TGCGCCAGCAGCCAAGGCGACCGAAGCGGGAGGTGGACCGGGGAGCTGTTTTTT.

This clone was counted once. This rearrangement joins TRBV19 to TRBJ2-7, with 8 bases aligning to TRBD1. The CDR3 covers 15 residues. J gave up 3 bases and V 2 bases, and 6 bases lay outside the gene matches. Per germline, CDR1 LNHDA and CDR2 SQIVND (reference sequence). CDR3 residues: CASSISRDRLYEQYF. The CDR3 nucleotides read TGTGCCAGTAGTATATCACGGGACAGGCTCTACGAGCAGTACTTC. The full variable domain, completed using reference TRBV19 and TRBJ2-7, is DGGITQSPKYLFRKEGQNVTLSCEQNLNHDAMYWYRQDPGQGLRLIYYSQIVNDFQKGDIAEGYSVSREKKESFPLTVTSAQKNPTAFYLCASSISRDRLYEQYFGPGTRLTVT.

This clone has just one count. The gene calls are TRBV19 and TRBJ2-1, with D possibly being TRBD2 (6 bases). Between the trimmed V and J ends, which lost 4 bases and 5 bases, there was a span of 15 bases. Germline CDR1 and CDR2: LNHDA and SQIVND (reference sequence). The CDR3 length is 15 residues. The CDR3 nucleotides are TGTGCCAGTAGTAGGCTCTGGGGGGTAGACAATGAGCAGTTCTTC. Translation gives CASSRLWGVDNEQFF.

This chain joins TRBV9 and TRBJ2-4; TRBD1 matches 8 bases. There are 14 residues in the CDR3. Germline loops: CDR1 SGDLS, CDR2 YYNGEE. J was trimmed by 3 bases and V by 3 bases; bases with no gene match: 2. CDR3 sequence reads: CASSGGQVKNIQYF. The DNA of the CDR3 is TGTGCCAGCAGCGGGGGACAGGTCAAAAACATTCAGTACTTC.

This chain uses TRBV2 with TRBJ2-1; the match to TRBD1 covers 7 bases. CDR3 size: 14 residues. The germline CDR1 and CDR2 sequences are SNHLY and FYNNEI. The J segment lost 6 bases and the V segment lost 6 bases, leaving 8 bases of the junction unmatched. The CDR3 nucleotides read TGTGCCAGCAGCCCACAGGGGCGGGCCAATGAGCAGTTCTTC. This sequence encodes CASSPQGRANEQFF.

This sequence joins TRBV27 and TRBJ2-3; 7 bases fit TRBD2. This CDR3 comprises 15 residues. Looked up from germline, CDR1 is MNHEY and CDR2 is SMNVEV (reference sequence). V trimming: 6 bases; J trimming: 1 base; junction bases outside the gene matches: 7. CDR3 residues: CASSNQAGRTDTQYF. In nucleotides, the CDR3 is TGTGCCAGCAGCAACCAAGCGGGACGCACAGATACGCAGTATTTT.

The chain combines TRBV27 with TRBJ1-1; D perhaps matches TRBD1 (5 bases). CDR1 is MNHEY and CDR2 is SMNVEV in the germline V gene (reference sequence). The CDR3 contains 13 residues. V lost 3 bases and J 7 bases, leaving 12 bases between the germline ends. CDR3 in amino acids: CASSFGGYSEAFF. CDR3 sequence (DNA): TGTGCCAGCAGTTTCGGGGGGTACAGTGAAGCTTTCTTT.

The chain has TRBV6-5 and TRBJ2-2; no clear D gene. Trimming cost V 5 bases and J 2 bases, with 6 bases left between them. Looked up from germline, CDR1 is MNHEY and CDR2 is SVGAGI. The CDR3 loop spans 13 amino acids. The CDR3 sequence is CASSVFNTGELFF. The CDR3 DNA sequence: TGTGCCAGCAGTGTCTTTAACACCGGGGAGCTGTTTTTT.

The chain recombines TRBV4-1 with TRBJ2-7; TRBD1 matches at 9 bases. J gave up 0 bases and V 3 bases, and 9 bases lay outside the gene matches. The CDR3 sequence is 17 residues long. From germline, CDR1 is MGHRA and CDR2 YSYEKL. CDR3 loop: CASSQDGTGISSYEQYF. The CDR3 nucleotides are TGCGCCAGCAGCCAGGACGGGACAGGGATTAGCTCCTACGAGCAGTACTTC.

The chain carries TRBV29-1 and TRBJ1-2; D call uncertain. Germline V CDR1 and CDR2: SQVTM, ANQGSEA. The CDR3 is 11 residues long. V lost 6 bases and J 4 bases, leaving 9 bases between the germline ends. CDR3 amino acids: CSVGGSYGYTF. As DNA, the CDR3 is TGCAGCGTGGGAGGGAGCTATGGCTACACCTTC.

This clone has just one count. The rearrangement joins TRBV9 to TRBJ2-5; 8 nucleotides agree with TRBD2. The CDR3 has 15 residues. V dropped 4 bases and J dropped 2; count of bases not matched to a gene: 7. Germline CDR1 reads SGDLS; CDR2 reads YYNGEE. This CDR3 reads CASSYSGSGQETQYF. In DNA, the CDR3 is TGTGCCAGCAGCTACAGCGGGAGTGGTCAAGAGACCCAGTACTTC.

This rearrangement joins TRBV5-3 to TRBJ2-1; D is uncertain. TRBV5-3 is flagged as an ORF with uncertain function. V lost 1 base and J 4 bases, leaving 0 bases between the germline ends. CDR3 length: 11 residues. For the CDR3, the DNA is TGTGCCAGAAGCTTGTACAATGAGCAGTTCTTC. Its translation: CARSLYNEQFF.

J is TRBJ2-3 and V is TRBV6-1, with D uncertain. Trimming removed 1 base at V and 0 bases at J, with 8 bases between. CDR1 is MNHNS and CDR2 is SASEGT in the germline V gene. The CDR3 is made up of 15 amino acids. CDR3 sequence (DNA): TGTGCCAGCAGTGAAGGACGGGCTAGCACAGATACGCAGTATTTT. As protein: CASSEGRASTDTQYF.

The chain has TRBV4-3 and TRBJ2-2; D may correspond to TRBD1 or TRBD2 (5 bases each). The V end lost 3 bases, the J end lost 3 bases, and 8 bases lay between the germline ends. CDR1 and CDR2 (germline): LGHNA, YSLEER. CDR3 size: 14 residues. This chain's CDR3 is CASSHGTHTGELFF. In nucleotides, the CDR3 is TGCGCCAGCAGCCACGGGACCCACACCGGGGAGCTGTTTTTT.

The chain couples TRBV2 to TRBJ2-1; no firm D call. The germline V gene has CDR1 SNHLY and CDR2 FYNNEI. This CDR3 comprises 14 residues. V dropped 8 bases and J dropped 2 bases, with 13 bases sitting between them. The CDR3 DNA reads TGTGCCAGCCCAGATACCAACACCTACAATGAGCAGTTCTTC. It specifies CASPDTNTYNEQFF.

V and J are TRBV29-1 and TRBJ1-3, with D perhaps matching TRBD1 (5 bases). This CDR3 is 14 amino acids long. V was pared by 4 bases and J by 0 bases, with 10 bases between. Germline loops: CDR1 SQVTM, CDR2 ANQGSEA. The CDR3 nucleotides read TGCAGCGTTGGGGGGGGAACCTCTGGAAACACCATATATTTT. As protein: CSVGGGTSGNTIYF.